There are a few counts of the clone carrying this T cell receptor beta chain. Its antigen remains unidentified. J lost 4 bases, V lost 5 bases, and 14 bases had no gene match. The CDR3 covers 16 residues. The data originate from a study of spatial heterogeneity in lung cancer. Study-level background: Available follow-up PBMC samples were sequenced, at a median of about two years post-resection.

Study-level findings and limits: Resection saw ubiquitous expanded tumor TCRs appear in blood more than follow-up did.

Individual TCR cDNA molecules each bore their own unique molecular identifier. TCRdb re-called the 5' RACE reads with MiXCR, one entry per CDR3 protein. The sample records approximately 39,000 distinct CDR3 sequences, about 7.9% being singletons. The time point is: blood at routine non-recurrence follow-up after resection. The study sequenced unsorted whole RNA from tumor, nontumor lung or frozen PBMC. The material was PBMCs, obtained at follow-up. This receptor was identified in a male donor with early-stage non-small cell lung cancer. This chain links TRBV12-3 or TRBV12-4 with TRBJ2-7, with 7 bases aligning to TRBD2. The DNA for the CDR3 is TGTGCCAGCAGTCCGGGGTTTGGCGGGGGACTGTACGAGCAGTACTTC. It is translated as CASSPGFGGGLYEQYF.